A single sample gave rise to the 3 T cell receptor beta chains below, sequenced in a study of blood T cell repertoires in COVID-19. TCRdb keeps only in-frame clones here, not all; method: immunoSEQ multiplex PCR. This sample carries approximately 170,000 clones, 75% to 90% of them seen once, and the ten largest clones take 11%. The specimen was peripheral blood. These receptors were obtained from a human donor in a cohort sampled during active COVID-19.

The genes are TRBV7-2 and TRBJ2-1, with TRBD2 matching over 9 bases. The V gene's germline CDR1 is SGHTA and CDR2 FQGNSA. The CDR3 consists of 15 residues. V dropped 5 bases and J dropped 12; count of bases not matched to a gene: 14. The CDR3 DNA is TGTGCCAGCAGCCCGTCGACTAGCGGCTCAAGGGTGCAGTTCTTC. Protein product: CASSPSTSGSRVQFF. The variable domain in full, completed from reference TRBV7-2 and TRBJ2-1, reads GAGVSQSPSNKVTEKGKDVELRCDPISGHTALYWYRQSLGQGLEFLIYFQGNSAPDKSGLPSDRFSAERTGGSVSTLTIQRTQQEDSAVYLCASSPSTSGSRVQFFGPGTRLTVL.

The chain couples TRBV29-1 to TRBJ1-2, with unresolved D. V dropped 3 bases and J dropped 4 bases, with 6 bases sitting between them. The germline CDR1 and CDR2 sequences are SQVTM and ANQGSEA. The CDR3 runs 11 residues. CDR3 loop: CSVDKSYGYTF. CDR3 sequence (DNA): TGCAGCGTTGACAAATCCTATGGCTACACCTTC.

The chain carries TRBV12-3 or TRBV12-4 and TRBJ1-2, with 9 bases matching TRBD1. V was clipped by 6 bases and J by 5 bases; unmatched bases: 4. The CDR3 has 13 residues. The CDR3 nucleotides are TGTGCCAGCAGACCGGGACAGGGTTATGGCTACACCTTC. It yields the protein CASRPGQGYGYTF.